This T cell receptor (beta chain) was documented in a study of vaccination effects on CD4 cells after COVID-19. The wider study: Under the ViraFEST assay, PBMC were stimulated with viral peptide pools so that antigen-specific CD4+ T cells expanded. Sequencing was performed afterwards.

Broader study findings: The study found that only 1 of 255 vaccine-induced clones from healthy vaccinees cross-reacted with common cold coronaviruses. The study, lacking early post-infection timepoints, had few convalescent patients.

This clone occurred a few times. The target antigen is unknown. Researchers isolated CD4+ T cells once about eleven days of culture had elapsed. Days 3 and 7 were when half the medium was replaced with IL-2 medium. Data came from immunoSEQ multiplex PCR; TCRdb stores just in-frame clones and leaves some out. Of 25,000 to 35,000 clones in the sample, about 70% were seen once. The germline V gene encodes CDR1 SEHNR and CDR2 FQNEAQ (reference sequence). V was cut by 1 base and J by 10 bases, with 8 bases left in between. The CDR3 has 13 amino acids. The clonotype was recovered from a human donor who received a COVID-19 vaccine. The source material was CD4+ T cells from PBMCs cultured without peptide, sampled before COVID-19 vaccination. The rearrangement uses TRBV7-9 and TRBJ1-6; D is undetermined. CDR3 sequence: CASSLDLGSPLHF. DNA for the CDR3: TGTGCCAGCAGCTTAGACTTGGGGTCACCCCTCCACTTT.